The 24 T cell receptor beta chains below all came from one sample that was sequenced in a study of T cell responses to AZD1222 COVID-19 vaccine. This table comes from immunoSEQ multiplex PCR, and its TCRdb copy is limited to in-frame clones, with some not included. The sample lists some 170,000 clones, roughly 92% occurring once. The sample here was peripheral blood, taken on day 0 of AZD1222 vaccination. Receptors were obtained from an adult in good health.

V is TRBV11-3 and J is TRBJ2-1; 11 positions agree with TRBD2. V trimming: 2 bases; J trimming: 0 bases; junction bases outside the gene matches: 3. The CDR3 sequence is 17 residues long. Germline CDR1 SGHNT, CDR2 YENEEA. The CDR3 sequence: CASSLRTSGYSYNEQFF. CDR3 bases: TGTGCCAGCAGCTTAAGGACTAGCGGGTACTCCTACAATGAGCAGTTCTTC.

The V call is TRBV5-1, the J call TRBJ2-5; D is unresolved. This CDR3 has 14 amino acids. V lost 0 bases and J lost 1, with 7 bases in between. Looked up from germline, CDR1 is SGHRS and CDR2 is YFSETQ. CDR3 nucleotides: TGCGCCAGCAGCTTGGAGCCCTCCCAAGAGACCCAGTACTTC. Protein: CASSLEPSQETQYF.

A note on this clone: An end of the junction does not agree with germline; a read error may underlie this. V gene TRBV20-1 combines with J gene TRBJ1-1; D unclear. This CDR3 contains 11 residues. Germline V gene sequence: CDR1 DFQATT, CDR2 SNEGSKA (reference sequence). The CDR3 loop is CSARGNSEAFF. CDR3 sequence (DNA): TGCAGTGCTAGAGGTAACAGTGAAGCTTTCTTT.

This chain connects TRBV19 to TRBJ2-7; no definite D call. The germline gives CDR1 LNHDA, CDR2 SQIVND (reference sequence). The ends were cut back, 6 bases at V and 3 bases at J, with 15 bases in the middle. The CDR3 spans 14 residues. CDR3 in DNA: TGTGCCAGTAGCGCAGTGGACGGATACTACGAGCAGTACTTC. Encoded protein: CASSAVDGYYEQYF. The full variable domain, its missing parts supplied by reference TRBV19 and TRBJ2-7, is DGGITQSPKYLFRKEGQNVTLSCEQNLNHDAMYWYRQDPGQGLRLIYYSQIVNDFQKGDIAEGYSVSREKKESFPLTVTSAQKNPTAFYLCASSAVDGYYEQYFGPGTRLTVT.

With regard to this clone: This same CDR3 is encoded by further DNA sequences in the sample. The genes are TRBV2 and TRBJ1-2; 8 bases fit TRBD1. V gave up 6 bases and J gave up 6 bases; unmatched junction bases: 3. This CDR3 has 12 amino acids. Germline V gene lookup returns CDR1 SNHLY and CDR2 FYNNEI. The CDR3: CASSATGDGYTF. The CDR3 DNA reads TGTGCCAGCAGCGCGACAGGGGATGGCTACACCTTC.

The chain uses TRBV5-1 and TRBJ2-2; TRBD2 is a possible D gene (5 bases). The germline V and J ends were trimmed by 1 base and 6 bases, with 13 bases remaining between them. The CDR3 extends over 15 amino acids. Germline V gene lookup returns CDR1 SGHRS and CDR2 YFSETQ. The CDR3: CASSLTGGYSGELFF. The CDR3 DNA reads TGCGCCAGCAGCTTGACCGGCGGGTATTCCGGGGAGCTGTTTTTT.

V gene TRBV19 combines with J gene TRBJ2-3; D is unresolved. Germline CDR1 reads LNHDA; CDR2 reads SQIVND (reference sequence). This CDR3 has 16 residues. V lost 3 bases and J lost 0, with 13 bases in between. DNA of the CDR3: TGTGCCAGTAGTATCGCCCAGGCGTCAAGCACAGATACGCAGTATTTT. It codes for CASSIAQASSTDTQYF.

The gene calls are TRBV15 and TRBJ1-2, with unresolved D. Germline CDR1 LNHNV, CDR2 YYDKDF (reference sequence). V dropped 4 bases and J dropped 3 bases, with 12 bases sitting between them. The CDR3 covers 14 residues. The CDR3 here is CATSTSRMDYGYTF. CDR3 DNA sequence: TGTGCCACCAGCACCAGCAGGATGGACTATGGCTACACCTTC.

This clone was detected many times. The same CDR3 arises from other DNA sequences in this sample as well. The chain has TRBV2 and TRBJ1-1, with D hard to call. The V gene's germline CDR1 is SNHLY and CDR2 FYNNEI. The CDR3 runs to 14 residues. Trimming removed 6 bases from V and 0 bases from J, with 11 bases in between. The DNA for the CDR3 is TGTGCCAGCAGCGAACCGAAAATGAACACTGAAGCTTTCTTT. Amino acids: CASSEPKMNTEAFF.

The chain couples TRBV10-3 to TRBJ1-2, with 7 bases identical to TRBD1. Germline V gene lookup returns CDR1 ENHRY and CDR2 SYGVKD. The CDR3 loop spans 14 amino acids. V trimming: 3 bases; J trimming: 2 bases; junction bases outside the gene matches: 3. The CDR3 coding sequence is TGTGCCATCAGTGAAGGGACAGCCAACTATGGCTACACCTTC. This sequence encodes CAISEGTANYGYTF.

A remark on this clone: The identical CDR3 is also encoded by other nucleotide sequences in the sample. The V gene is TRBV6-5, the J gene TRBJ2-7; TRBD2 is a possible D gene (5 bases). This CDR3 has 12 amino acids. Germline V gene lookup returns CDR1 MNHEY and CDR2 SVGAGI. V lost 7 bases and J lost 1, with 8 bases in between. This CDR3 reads CASTGESYEQYF. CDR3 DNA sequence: TGTGCCAGCACCGGGGAATCCTACGAGCAGTACTTC.

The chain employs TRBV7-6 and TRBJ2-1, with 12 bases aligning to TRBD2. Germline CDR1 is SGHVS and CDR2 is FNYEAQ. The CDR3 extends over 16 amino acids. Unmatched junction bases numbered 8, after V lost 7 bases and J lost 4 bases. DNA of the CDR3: TGTGCCAGCAACCTTCTAGCGGGAGGGGGTTACAATGAGCAGTTCTTC. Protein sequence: CASNLLAGGGYNEQFF.

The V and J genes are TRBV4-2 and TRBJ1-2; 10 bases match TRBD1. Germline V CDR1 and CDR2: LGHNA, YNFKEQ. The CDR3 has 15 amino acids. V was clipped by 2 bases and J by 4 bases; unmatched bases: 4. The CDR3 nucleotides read TGTGCCAGCAGCCAACCGGGACAGGGGACCTATGGCTACACCTTC. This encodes CASSQPGQGTYGYTF.

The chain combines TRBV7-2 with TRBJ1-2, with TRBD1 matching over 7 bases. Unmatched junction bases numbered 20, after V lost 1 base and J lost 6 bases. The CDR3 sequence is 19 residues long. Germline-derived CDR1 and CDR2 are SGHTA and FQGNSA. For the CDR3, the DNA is TGTGCCAGCAGCTTAGGCATGAGGGGAACAGGGGTTTTTCTGGATGGCTACACCTTC. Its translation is CASSLGMRGTGVFLDGYTF.

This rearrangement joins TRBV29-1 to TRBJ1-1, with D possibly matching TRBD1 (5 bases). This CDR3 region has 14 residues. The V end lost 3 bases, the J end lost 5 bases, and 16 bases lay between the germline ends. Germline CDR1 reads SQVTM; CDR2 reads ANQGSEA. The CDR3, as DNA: TGCAGCGTTGAGCAAGAGGGGCGGGGAACTGAAGCTTTCTTT. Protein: CSVEQEGRGTEAFF.

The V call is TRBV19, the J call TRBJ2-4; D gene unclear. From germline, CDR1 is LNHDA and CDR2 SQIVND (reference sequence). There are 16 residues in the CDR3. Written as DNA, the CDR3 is TGTCCCATTACAAAAAAACACGACTCGGCCAAAAACATTCAGTACTTC. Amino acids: CPITKKHDSAKNIQYF.

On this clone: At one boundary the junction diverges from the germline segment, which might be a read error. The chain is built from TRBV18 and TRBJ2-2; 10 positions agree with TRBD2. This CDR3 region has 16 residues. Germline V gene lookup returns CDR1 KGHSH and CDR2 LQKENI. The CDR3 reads CASSSPLAGVTGELFF. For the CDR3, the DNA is TGTGCCAGCTCATCACCCCTAGCGGGAGTTACCGGGGAGCTGTTTTTT. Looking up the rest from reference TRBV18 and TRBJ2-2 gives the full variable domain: NAGVMQNPRHLVRRRGQEARLRCSPMKGHSHVYWYRQLPEEGLKFMVYLQKENIIDESGMPKERFSAEFPKEGPSILRIQQVVRGDSAAYFCASSSPLAGVTGELFFGEGSRLTVL.

The CDR3 sequence is CASSGGRLDKTDTQYF. The DNA of the CDR3 is TGTGCCAGCAGTGGGGGGAGGCTTGACAAAACAGATACGCAGTATTTT. The chain combines TRBV6-1 with TRBJ2-3; a possible D gene is TRBD2 (6 bases). The germline V and J ends were trimmed by 4 bases and 3 bases, with 17 bases remaining between them. The CDR3 is 16 amino acids. CDR1 and CDR2 from the germline V gene are MNHNS and SASEGT.

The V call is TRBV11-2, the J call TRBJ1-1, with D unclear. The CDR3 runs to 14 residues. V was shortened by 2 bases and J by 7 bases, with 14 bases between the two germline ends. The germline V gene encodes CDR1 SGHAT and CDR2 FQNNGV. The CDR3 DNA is TGTGCCAGCAGCTTACAAGGCGGGTTGGGTGAAGCTTTCTTT. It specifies CASSLQGGLGEAFF.

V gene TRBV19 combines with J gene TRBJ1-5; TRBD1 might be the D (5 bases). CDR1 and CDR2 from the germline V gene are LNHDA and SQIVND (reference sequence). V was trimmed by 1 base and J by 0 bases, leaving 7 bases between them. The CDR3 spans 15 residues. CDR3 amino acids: CASSIAGFSNQPQHF. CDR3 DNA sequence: TGTGCCAGTAGTATAGCAGGGTTTAGCAATCAGCCCCAGCATTTT.

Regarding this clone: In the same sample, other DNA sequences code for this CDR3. In DNA form, the CDR3 reads TGTGCCAGCAGTGATAGAGGGGGGAACACTGAAGCTTTCTTT. Its translation is CASSDRGGNTEAFF. This chain uses TRBV6-1 with TRBJ1-1, with a tentative D call TRBD1 (6 bases). The CDR3 length is 14 residues. Germline V gives CDR1 MNHNS, CDR2 SASEGT. V was trimmed by 3 bases and J by 1 base, leaving 9 bases between them.

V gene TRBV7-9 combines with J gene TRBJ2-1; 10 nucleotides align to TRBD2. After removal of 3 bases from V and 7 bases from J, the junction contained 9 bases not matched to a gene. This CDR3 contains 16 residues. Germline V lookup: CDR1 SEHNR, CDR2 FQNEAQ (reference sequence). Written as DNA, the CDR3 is TGTGCCAGCAGCTTCCCAAGCGGGAGGGGGGGAAATGAGCAGTTCTTC. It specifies CASSFPSGRGGNEQFF.

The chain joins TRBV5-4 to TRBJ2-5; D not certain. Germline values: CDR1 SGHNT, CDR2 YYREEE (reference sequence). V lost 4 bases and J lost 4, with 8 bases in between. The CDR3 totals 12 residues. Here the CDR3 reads CASSTDLETQYF. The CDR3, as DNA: TGTGCCAGCAGCACTGACCTAGAGACCCAGTACTTC.

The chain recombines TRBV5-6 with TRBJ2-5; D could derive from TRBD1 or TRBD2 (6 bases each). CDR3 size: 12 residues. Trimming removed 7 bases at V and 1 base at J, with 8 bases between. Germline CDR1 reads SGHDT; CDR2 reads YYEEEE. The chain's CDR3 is CASGGGQETQYF. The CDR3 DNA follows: TGTGCCAGCGGAGGGGGCCAAGAGACCCAGTACTTC.